This TCR beta chain is from a study of T cell repertoires in cytomegalovirus infection. Looking at the study overall: Public TCR beta signatures were indicative of both CMV infection and a matching HLA type. General study results and limits: Based on cumulative public TCR beta family frequency, carriers of CMV plus the relevant HLA were identified. Clonotype analysis showed dominance of the ex vivo response by HLA-C-restricted CMV-specific TCR beta clonotypes.

The V gene lost 3 bases and the J gene lost 0 bases, with 8 bases spanning the gap. The CDR3 sequence is 15 residues long. Germline assignment: CDR1 MDHEN and CDR2 SYDVKM. Regarding this clonotype: Its antigen is not identified.

Via MiXCR, TCRdb re-called the reads, giving one row per CDR3 protein. The repertoire includes under 200,000 distinct CDR3 sequences, more than 9% of them detected once, and roughly 5% sits in the top ten. V usage is TRBV28 and J usage is TRBJ2-2; no reliable D call. The clonotype originates from a human donor in good health (CMV status not recorded). Some clones in this sample may be carry-over from other donors' samples. Source material: PBMCs. In DNA, the CDR3 is TGTGCCAGCAGTTTTTCTAGGCCGAACACCGGGGAGCTGTTTTTT. It translates to CASSFSRPNTGELFF.